This T cell receptor beta chain was identified during a study of patients and donors after allogeneic stem cell transplantation. MiXCR, run by TCRdb on the RT-PCR reads, gives a single entry per CDR3 protein. The sample includes tens of thousands of distinct CDR3 sequences, around a quarter of them seen just once. Germline lookup yields CDR1 SGHNT and CDR2 YENEEA. The CDR3 has 17 amino acids. Trimming took 5 bases from V and 5 from J; bases not matched to a gene: 17. The TCR originated in a human donor who was either an allogeneic HSCT recipient or a stem cell or donor lymphocyte infusion donor (not recorded which). It is not recorded whose cells these are; they may come from a transplant donor. The genes are TRBV11-3 and TRBJ2-5; TRBD1 aligns across 7 bases. Material: blood, either unsorted or a sorted T cell fraction (not recorded which). The CDR3 nucleotides are TGTGCCAGCAGCCCCCGACCCACAGGGGCGCCGGAGGAGACCCAGTACTTC. Its translation is CASSPRPTGAPEETQYF.